This T cell receptor (beta chain) appears in the sequencing data of a study of blood T cell repertoires in COVID-19. Profiled with immunoSEQ multiplex PCR; TCRdb holds only in-frame clones, not every one. Among 80,000 to 130,000 clones listed, more than 85% were seen once. The CDR3 is 17 amino acids. The germline V gene has CDR1 MNHEY and CDR2 SVGEGT. Deletions cut 0 bases from V and 6 bases from J, with 19 bases between. Sequenced: peripheral blood. The chain links TRBV6-2 or TRBV6-3 to TRBJ2-3, with D maybe TRBD2 (5 bases). This receptor was obtained from a man aged 60 to 69 with acute or convalescent COVID-19. CDR3 DNA: TGTGCCAGCAGTTACTCCGGTCCCGGGGAGTCCCCCGATACGCAGTATTTT. It codes for CASSYSGPGESPDTQYF.